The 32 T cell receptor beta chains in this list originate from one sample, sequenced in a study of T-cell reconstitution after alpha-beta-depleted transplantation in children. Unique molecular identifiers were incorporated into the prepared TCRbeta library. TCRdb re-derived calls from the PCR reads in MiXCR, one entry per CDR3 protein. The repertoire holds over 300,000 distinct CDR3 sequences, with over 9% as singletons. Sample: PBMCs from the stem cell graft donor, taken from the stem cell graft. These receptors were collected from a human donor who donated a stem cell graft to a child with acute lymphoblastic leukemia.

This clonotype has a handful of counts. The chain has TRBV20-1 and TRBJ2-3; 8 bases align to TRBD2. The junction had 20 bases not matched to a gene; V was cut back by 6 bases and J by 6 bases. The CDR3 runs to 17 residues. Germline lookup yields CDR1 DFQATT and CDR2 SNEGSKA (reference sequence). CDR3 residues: CSATGGAGGPEGDTQYF. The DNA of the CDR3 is TGCAGTGCAACCGGGGGTGCGGGAGGACCGGAGGGGGATACGCAGTATTTT.

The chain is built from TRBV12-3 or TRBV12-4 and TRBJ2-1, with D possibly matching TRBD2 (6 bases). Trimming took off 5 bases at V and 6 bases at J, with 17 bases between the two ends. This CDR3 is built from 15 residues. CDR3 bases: TGTGCCAGCAGTCGAAAGGGCAACGGGGGCAATGAGCAGTTCTTC. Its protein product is CASSRKGNGGNEQFF.

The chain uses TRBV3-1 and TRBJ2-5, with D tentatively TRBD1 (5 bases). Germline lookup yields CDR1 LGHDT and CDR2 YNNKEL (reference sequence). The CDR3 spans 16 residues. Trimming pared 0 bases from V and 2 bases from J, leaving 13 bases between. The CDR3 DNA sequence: TGTGCCAGCAGCCAAGATTGGGGCGGATATCAAGAGACCCAGTACTTC. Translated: CASSQDWGGYQETQYF.

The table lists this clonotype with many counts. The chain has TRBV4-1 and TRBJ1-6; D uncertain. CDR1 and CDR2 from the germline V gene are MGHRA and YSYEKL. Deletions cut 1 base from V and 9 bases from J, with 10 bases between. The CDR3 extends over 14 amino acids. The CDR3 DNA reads TGCGCCAGCAGCCAAGGAAGGAGGGTTTCACCCCTCCACTTT. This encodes CASSQGRRVSPLHF.

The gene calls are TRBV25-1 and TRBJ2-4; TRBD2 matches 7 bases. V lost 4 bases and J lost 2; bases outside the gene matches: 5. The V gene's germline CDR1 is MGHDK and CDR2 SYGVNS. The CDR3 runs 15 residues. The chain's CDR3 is CASSGREGTKNIQYF. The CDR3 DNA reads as TGTGCCAGCAGTGGGAGGGAGGGGACCAAAAACATTCAGTACTTC.

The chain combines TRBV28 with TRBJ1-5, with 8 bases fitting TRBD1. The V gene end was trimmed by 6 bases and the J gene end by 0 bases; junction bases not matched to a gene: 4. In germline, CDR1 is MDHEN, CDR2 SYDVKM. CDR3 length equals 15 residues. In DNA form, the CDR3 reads TGTGCCAGCAGGCGACAGGGGCATAGCAATCAGCCCCAGCATTTT. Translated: CASRRQGHSNQPQHF.

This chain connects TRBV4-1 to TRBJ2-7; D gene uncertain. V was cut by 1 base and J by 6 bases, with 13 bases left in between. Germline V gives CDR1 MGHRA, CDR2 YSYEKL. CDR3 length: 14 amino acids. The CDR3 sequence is CASSQGPDGSEQYF. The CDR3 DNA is TGCGCCAGCAGCCAAGGGCCGGACGGTAGCGAGCAGTACTTC.

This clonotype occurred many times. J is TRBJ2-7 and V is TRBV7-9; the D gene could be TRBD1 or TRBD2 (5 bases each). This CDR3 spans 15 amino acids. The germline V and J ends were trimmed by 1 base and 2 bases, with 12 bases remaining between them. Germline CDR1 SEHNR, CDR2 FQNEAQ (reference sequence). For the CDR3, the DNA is TGTGCCAGCAGCTTAGTACAGGACTGGACCTACGAGCAGTACTTC. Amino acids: CASSLVQDWTYEQYF.

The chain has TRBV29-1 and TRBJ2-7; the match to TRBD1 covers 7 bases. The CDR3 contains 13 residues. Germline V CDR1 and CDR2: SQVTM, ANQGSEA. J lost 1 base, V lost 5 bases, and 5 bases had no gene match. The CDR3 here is CSVLDRYSYEQYF. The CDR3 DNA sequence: TGCAGCGTTTTGGACAGGTATTCCTACGAGCAGTACTTC.

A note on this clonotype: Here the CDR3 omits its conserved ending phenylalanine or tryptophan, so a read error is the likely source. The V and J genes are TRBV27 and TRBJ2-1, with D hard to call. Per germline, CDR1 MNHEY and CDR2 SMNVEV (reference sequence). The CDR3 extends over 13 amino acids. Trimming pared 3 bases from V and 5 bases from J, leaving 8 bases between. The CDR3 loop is CASSFSLNNEQFL. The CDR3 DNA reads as TGTGCCAGCAGTTTCTCACTTAACAATGAGCAGTTCCTC.

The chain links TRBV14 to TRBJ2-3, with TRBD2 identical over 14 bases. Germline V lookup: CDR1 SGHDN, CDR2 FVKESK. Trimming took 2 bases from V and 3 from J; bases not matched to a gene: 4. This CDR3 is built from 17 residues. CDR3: CASSQKGLAGETDTQYF. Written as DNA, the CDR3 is TGTGCCAGCAGCCAAAAGGGACTAGCGGGAGAAACAGATACGCAGTATTTT. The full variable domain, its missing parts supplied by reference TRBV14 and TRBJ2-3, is EAGVTQFPSHSVIEKGQTVTLRCDPISGHDNLYWYRRVMGKEIKFLLHFVKESKQDESGMPNNRFLAERTGGTYSTLKVQPAELEDSGVYFCASSQKGLAGETDTQYFGPGTRLTVL.

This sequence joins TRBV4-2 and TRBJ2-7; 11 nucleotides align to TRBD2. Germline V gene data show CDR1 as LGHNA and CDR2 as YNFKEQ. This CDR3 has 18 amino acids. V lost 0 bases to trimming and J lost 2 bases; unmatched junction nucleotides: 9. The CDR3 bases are TGTGCCAGCAGCCAAGATTCCCCGACTAGCGGGACCCCCTACGAGCAGTACTTC. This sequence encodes CASSQDSPTSGTPYEQYF.

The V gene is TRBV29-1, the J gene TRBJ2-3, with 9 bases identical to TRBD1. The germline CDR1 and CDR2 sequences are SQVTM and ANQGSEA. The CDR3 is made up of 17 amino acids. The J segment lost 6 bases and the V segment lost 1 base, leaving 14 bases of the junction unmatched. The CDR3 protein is CSVEGGGYRGLRDTQYF. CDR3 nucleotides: TGCAGCGTTGAAGGGGGGGGATACAGGGGGCTTCGGGATACGCAGTATTTT.

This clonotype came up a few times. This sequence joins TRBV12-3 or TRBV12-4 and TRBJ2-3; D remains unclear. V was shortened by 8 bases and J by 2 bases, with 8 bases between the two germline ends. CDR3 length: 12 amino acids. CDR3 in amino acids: CASVAVTDTQYF. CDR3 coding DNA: TGTGCCAGCGTCGCGGTCACAGATACGCAGTATTTT.

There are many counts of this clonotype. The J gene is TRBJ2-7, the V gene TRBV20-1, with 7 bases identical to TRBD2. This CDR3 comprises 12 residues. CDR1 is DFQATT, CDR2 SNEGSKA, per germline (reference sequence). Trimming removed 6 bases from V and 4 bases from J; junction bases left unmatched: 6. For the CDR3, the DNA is TGCAGTGCCTCCCAGCGGGGTTACGAGCAGTACTTC. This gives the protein CSASQRGYEQYF.

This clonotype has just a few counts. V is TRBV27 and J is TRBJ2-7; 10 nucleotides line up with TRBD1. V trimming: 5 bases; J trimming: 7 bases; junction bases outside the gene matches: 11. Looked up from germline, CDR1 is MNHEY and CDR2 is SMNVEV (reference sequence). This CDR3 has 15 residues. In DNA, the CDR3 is TGTGCCAGCAGTCCTATGACAGGGGGCGCGGGGGAGCAGTACTTC. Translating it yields CASSPMTGGAGEQYF.

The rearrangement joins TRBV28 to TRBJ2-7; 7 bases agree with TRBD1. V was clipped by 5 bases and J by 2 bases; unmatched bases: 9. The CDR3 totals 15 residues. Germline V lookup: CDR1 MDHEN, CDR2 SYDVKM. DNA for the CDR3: TGTGCCAGCAGTACCAACAGGGGCCCCCCCTACGAGCAGTACTTC. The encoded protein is CASSTNRGPPYEQYF.

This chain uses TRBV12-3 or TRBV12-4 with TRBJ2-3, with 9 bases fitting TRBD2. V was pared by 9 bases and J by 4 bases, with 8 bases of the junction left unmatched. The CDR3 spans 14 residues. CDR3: CASAIAGVADTQYF. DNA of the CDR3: TGTGCCAGTGCTATAGCGGGAGTGGCAGATACGCAGTATTTT.

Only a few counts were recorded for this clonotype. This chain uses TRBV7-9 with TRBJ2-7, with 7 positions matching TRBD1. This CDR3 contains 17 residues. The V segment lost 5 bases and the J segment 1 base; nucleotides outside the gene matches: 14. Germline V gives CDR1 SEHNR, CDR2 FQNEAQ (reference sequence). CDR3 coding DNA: TGTGCCAGCAGCCCCCTGAAGACAGGGTTTAGTTCCTACGAGCAGTACTTC. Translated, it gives CASSPLKTGFSSYEQYF.

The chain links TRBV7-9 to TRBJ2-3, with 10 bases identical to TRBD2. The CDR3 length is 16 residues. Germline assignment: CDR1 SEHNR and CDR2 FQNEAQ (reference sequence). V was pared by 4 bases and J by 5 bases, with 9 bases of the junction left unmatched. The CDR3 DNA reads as TGTGCCAGCAGCTCCTTATTCGCTAGCGGGAGAGATACGCAGTATTTT. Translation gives CASSSLFASGRDTQYF.

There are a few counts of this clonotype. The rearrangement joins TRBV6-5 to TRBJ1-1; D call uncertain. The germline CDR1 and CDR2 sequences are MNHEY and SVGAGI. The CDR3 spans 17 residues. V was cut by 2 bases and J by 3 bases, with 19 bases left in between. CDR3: CASSYGRFRGEDTEAFF. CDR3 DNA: TGTGCCAGCAGTTACGGGCGGTTTCGGGGTGAGGACACTGAAGCTTTCTTT.

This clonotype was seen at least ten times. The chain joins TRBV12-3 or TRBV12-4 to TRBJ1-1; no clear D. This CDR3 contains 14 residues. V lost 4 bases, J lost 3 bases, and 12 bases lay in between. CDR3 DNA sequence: TGTGCCAGCAGTTCCCCTGTCCAAGACACTGAAGCTTTCTTT. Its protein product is CASSSPVQDTEAFF.

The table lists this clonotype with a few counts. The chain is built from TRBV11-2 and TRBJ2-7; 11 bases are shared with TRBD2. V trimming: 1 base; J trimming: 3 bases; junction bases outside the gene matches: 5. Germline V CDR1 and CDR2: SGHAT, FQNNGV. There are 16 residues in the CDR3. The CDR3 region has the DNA TGTGCCAGCAGCTTAGTAACTAGCGGGAGTATCTACGAGCAGTACTTC. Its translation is CASSLVTSGSIYEQYF.

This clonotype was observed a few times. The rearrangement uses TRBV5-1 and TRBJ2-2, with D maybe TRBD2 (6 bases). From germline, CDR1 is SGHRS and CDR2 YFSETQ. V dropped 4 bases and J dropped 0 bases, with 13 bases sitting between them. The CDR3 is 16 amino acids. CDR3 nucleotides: TGCGCCAGCAGCCCGTTAGCGGAACCGAACACCGGGGAGCTGTTTTTT. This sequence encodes CASSPLAEPNTGELFF.

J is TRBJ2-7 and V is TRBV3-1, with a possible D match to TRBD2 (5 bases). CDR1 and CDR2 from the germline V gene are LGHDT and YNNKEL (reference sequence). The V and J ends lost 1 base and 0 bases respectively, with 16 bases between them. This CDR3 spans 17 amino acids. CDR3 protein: CASSQGPGLVDSYEQYF. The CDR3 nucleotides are TGTGCCAGCAGCCAAGGACCGGGATTAGTGGACTCCTACGAGCAGTACTTC.

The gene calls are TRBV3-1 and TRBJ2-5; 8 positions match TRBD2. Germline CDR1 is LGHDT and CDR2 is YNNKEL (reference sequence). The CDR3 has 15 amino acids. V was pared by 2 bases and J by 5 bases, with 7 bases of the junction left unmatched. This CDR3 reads CASSQRLANSETQYF. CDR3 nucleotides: TGTGCCAGCAGCCAACGACTAGCGAACTCCGAGACCCAGTACTTC.

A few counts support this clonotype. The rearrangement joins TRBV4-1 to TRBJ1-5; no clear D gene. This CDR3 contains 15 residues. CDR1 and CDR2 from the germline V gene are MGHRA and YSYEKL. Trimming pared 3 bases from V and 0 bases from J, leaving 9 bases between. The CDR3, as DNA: TGCGCCAGCAGCCATTCGACATCTAGCAATCAGCCCCAGCATTTT. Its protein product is CASSHSTSSNQPQHF.

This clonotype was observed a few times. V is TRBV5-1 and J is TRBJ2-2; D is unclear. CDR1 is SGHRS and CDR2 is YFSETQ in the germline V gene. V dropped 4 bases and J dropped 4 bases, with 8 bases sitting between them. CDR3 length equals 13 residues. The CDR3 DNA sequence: TGCGCCAGCAGCCCCAAGTCCACCGGGGAGCTGTTTTTT. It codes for CASSPKSTGELFF.

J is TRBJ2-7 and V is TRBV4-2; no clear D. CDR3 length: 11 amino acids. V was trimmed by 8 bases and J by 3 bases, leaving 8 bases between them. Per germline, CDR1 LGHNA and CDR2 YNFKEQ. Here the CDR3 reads CASQDDYEQYF. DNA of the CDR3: TGTGCCAGCCAGGACGACTACGAGCAGTACTTC.

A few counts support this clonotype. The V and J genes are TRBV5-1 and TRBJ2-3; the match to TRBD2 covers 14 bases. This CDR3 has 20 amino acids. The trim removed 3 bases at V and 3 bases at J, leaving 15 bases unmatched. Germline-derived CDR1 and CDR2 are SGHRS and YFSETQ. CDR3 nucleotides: TGCGCCAGCAGCTATGGGACAGCCCTGACTAGCGGGAGGGAGACAGATACGCAGTATTTT. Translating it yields CASSYGTALTSGRETDTQYF.

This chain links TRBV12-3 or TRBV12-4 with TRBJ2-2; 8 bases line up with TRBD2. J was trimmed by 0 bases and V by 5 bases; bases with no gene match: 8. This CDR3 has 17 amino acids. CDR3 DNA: TGTGCCAGCAGTCCCCACATAGCGGGAACGAACACCGGGGAGCTGTTTTTT. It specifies CASSPHIAGTNTGELFF.

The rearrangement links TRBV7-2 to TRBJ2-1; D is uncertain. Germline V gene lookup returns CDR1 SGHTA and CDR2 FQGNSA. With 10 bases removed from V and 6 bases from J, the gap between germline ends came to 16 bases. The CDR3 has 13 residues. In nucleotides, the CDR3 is TGTGCCACCAGACCCGACTTGACCAATGAGCAGTTCTTC. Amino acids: CATRPDLTNEQFF.